This entry lists 4 T cell receptor beta chains sequenced from one sample in a study of graft-versus-host responses after intestinal transplantation. Produced via immunoSEQ multiplex PCR; TCRdb's table is partial and in-frame only. This sample carries around 110,000 clones, about nine tenths of them seen once, and the ten largest clones take less than 0.85%. No antigen is known for these receptors. The sequenced sample was unstimulated CD4+ T cells sorted from spleen or lymph node cells, obtained before transplant. The receptors were sampled from a human donor who was the organ donor for an intestinal transplant.

This rearrangement joins TRBV5-4 to TRBJ1-1, with no clear D. Trimming shortened V by 3 bases and J by 2 bases, and 14 bases separated the two germline ends. This CDR3 contains 15 residues. CDR1 SGHNT and CDR2 YYREEE come from the germline V gene (reference sequence). The CDR3 bases are TGTGCCAGCAGCTACATGTCGACCCTTAACACTGAAGCTTTCTTT. Translating gives CASSYMSTLNTEAFF.

This clone occurred once. At one end, the junction sequence differs from germline, possibly due to a read error. The J gene is TRBJ1-2, the V gene TRBV19, with TRBD1 matching 8 bases. The CDR3 length is 12 residues. In germline, CDR1 is LNHDA, CDR2 SQIVND (reference sequence). The DNA for the CDR3 is TGTGCCAGTAGTGTACAGGGGGGTGGCCACACCTTC. This codes for CASSVQGGGHTF.

The rearrangement joins TRBV7-9 to TRBJ2-3; D is unresolved. Germline V gene data show CDR1 as SEHNR and CDR2 as FQNEAQ (reference sequence). The CDR3 has 11 residues. Between the trimmed V and J ends, which lost 5 bases and 6 bases, there was a span of 6 bases. The CDR3 DNA follows: TGTGCCAGCAGCACGACGGATACGCAGTATTTT. Its translation: CASSTTDTQYF.

This clone was seen a handful of times. The chain couples TRBV5-1 to TRBJ1-2; D might be TRBD1 (6 bases). Germline loops: CDR1 SGHRS, CDR2 YFSETQ. V was cut by 0 bases and J by 3 bases, with 9 bases left in between. The CDR3 extends over 14 amino acids. The CDR3 reads CASSLARGDYGYTF. CDR3 nucleotides: TGCGCCAGCAGCTTGGCGAGGGGGGACTATGGCTACACCTTC. Complete variable domain (other parts from reference TRBV5-1 and TRBJ1-2): KAGVTQTPRYLIKTRGQQVTLSCSPISGHRSVSWYQQTPGQGLQFLFEYFSETQRNKGNFPGRFSGRQFSNSRSEMNVSTLELGDSALYLCASSLARGDYGYTFGSGTRLTVV.